This paragraph covers one T cell receptor (beta chain) sequence. This entry comes from a study of cytomegalovirus exposure and HLA in healthy donors. Study context: There were some 120 million unique TCR beta sequences, drawn from some 180 million T cells, in an earlier analysis.

The CDR3 contains 17 residues. V lost 0 bases and J lost 8, with 22 bases in between. Germline V gives CDR1 SNHLY, CDR2 FYNNEI. PCR employed 60 Vbeta and 13 Jbeta primers. As originally analysed: A later analysis tallied 75 million to 80 million unique TCR beta chains, approximately 11 million of them shared. Libraries were prepared by immunoSEQ multiplex PCR; TCRdb keeps only in-frame clonotypes and omits some of them. Clone size and the V and J calls come from that table; the DNA yielded D and trimming. The sample consists of under 200,000 clones, around 80% of them appearing once. Material for sequencing was PBMCs. The chain uses TRBV2 and TRBJ1-2; D is perhaps TRBD1 (6 bases). The receptor's source is a male donor in good health and CMV-seronegative. CDR3 sequence (DNA): TGTGCCAGCAGTGAAGCGCTTTTCTCGTCTCGACAGGTGGGCTACACCTTC. Its translation: CASSEALFSSRQVGYTF.